This T cell receptor beta chain was sequenced in a study of T cell repertoires in cytomegalovirus infection. Study in general: It can be stated that public TCR beta signatures indicated CMV infection as well as a matching HLA type. Findings of the study overall: The cumulative frequency of public TCR beta families distinguished individuals who carried CMV together with the relevant HLA. CMV-specific TCR beta clonotypes restricted by HLA-C dominated the ex vivo response.

CDR1 is MNHEY, CDR2 SMNVEV, per germline (reference sequence). The CDR3 runs 14 residues. Germline trimming cut 5 bases from V and 3 bases from J; bases unmatched to any gene: 6. This clonotype appeared many times. Its antigen is still unknown. TCRdb reanalysed the reads using MiXCR and keeps one entry per CDR3 protein. There are roughly 500,000 distinct CDR3 sequences in the sample; around 11% occur only once, and about a tenth lies in the top ten. The chain employs TRBV27 and TRBJ2-7; TRBD1 matches at 8 bases. The source is a human donor in good health (CMV status not recorded). Some clones in this sample may be carry-over from other donors' samples. Source material: PBMCs. CDR3 bases: TGTGCCAGCAGTCGACAGGGGCCGGGCTACGAGCAGTACTTC. Translation: CASSRQGPGYEQYF.